The 20 T cell receptor beta chains below all came from one sample that was sequenced in a study of cytomegalovirus exposure and HLA in healthy donors. Researchers ran the PCR with 60 Vbeta and 13 Jbeta primers. The data were produced by immunoSEQ multiplex PCR, yet TCRdb's version contains in-frame clones alone and is incomplete. The repertoire table contains roughly 57,000 clones. Sequenced input: PBMCs. Receptors were obtained from a man younger than 35 in good health and CMV-seropositive.

The V and J genes are TRBV5-1 and TRBJ1-1, with 9 bases aligning to TRBD1. The CDR3 is 16 amino acids. Germline CDR1 and CDR2: SGHRS and YFSETQ. V trimming: 5 bases; J trimming: 6 bases; junction bases outside the gene matches: 14. CDR3 coding DNA: TGCGCCAGCAGGGCTCAGATTGACAGGGGGGCCGCTGAAGCTTTCTTT. This codes for CASRAQIDRGAAEAFF.

J is TRBJ1-2 and V is TRBV18; unclear D gene. The CDR3 consists of 11 residues. V lost 3 bases, J lost 8 bases, and 7 bases lay in between. Germline V gives CDR1 KGHSH, CDR2 LQKENI. CDR3 nucleotide sequence: TGTGCCAGCTCACCGAGAGAGGGCTACACCTTC. Protein product: CASSPREGYTF.

The chain combines TRBV7-9 with TRBJ2-1, with 8 bases fitting TRBD2. V shed 5 bases, J shed 2 bases, and the junction held 17 bases outside the gene matches. Germline CDR1 is SEHNR and CDR2 is FQNEAQ (reference sequence). The CDR3 has 19 amino acids. CDR3: CASSARLAQKGQTYNEQFF. The CDR3 DNA reads TGTGCCAGCAGCGCCCGACTAGCGCAAAAAGGGCAGACCTACAATGAGCAGTTCTTC.

The chain couples TRBV14 to TRBJ1-2, with 7 positions matching TRBD1. Losses at the gene ends were 4 bases for V and 5 bases for J; bases not matched to a gene: 13. Germline CDR1 and CDR2: SGHDN and FVKESK. This CDR3 is 16 amino acids long. The CDR3 loop is CASSPGTVGVLYGYTF. The CDR3 DNA reads as TGTGCCAGCAGCCCAGGGACAGTTGGGGTACTTTATGGCTACACCTTC.

J is TRBJ1-2 and V is TRBV7-8; no clear D gene. CDR3 length: 13 residues. CDR1 and CDR2 from the germline V gene are SGHVS and FQNEAQ. V lost 8 bases, J lost 2 bases, and 12 bases lay in between. CDR3 protein: CASGPRGNYGYTF. CDR3 nucleotide sequence: TGTGCCAGCGGACCAAGAGGGAACTATGGCTACACCTTC.

The chain joins TRBV5-1 to TRBJ2-7; 8 nucleotides align to TRBD1. Germline V CDR1 and CDR2: SGHRS, YFSETQ. There are 14 residues in the CDR3. V was pared by 6 bases and J by 1 base, with 6 bases of the junction left unmatched. In nucleotides, the CDR3 is TGCGCCAGCACTGAGGACAGGGTATCCTACGAGCAGTACTTC. Translating gives CASTEDRVSYEQYF. Using reference TRBV5-1 and TRBJ2-7 for the parts outside the CDR3, the full variable domain is KAGVTQTPRYLIKTRGQQVTLSCSPISGHRSVSWYQQTPGQGLQFLFEYFSETQRNKGNFPGRFSGRQFSNSRSEMNVSTLELGDSALYLCASTEDRVSYEQYFGPGTRLTVT.

The V call is TRBV29-1, the J call TRBJ1-2; the D is unclear. V was pared by 7 bases and J by 3 bases, with 12 bases between. Germline CDR1 reads SQVTM; CDR2 reads ANQGSEA. This CDR3 region has 12 residues. DNA for the CDR3: TGCAGCGCGGAGGGCAGATACTATGGCTACACCTTC. The encoded protein is CSAEGRYYGYTF.

The rearrangement joins TRBV30 to TRBJ1-1, with no clear D. CDR3 length: 16 amino acids. Trimming pared 0 bases from V and 6 bases from J, leaving 20 bases between. The V gene's germline CDR1 is GTSNPN and CDR2 SVGIG (reference sequence). The DNA of the CDR3 is TGTGCCTGGAGTGTACTCCCCGGCGGCGGGTCGGCTGAAGCTTTCTTT. As protein: CAWSVLPGGGSAEAFF.

For this clone: Mismatch with germline at one junction end may stem from a read error. The chain combines TRBV7-7 with TRBJ1-1; D remains ambiguous. The CDR3 loop spans 13 amino acids. Germline-derived CDR1 and CDR2 are SSHAT and FNYEAQ (reference sequence). The CDR3, as DNA: TGTGCTAGCAGCTTAGGCGGCGACACTGAAGCTTTCTTT. This encodes CASSLGGDTEAFF.

This sequence joins TRBV10-3 and TRBJ1-1; D is perhaps TRBD1 (5 bases). V was pared by 4 bases and J by 1 base, with 7 bases between. The germline V gene has CDR1 ENHRY and CDR2 SYGVKD. The CDR3 spans 13 residues. CDR3 sequence (DNA): TGTGCCATCAGTGGACAGAGGAACACTGAAGCTTTCTTT. It is translated as CAISGQRNTEAFF.

The V gene is TRBV5-5, the J gene TRBJ2-5; D is possibly TRBD2 (5 bases). Trimming took 4 bases from V and 5 from J, leaving 6 bases between them. The CDR3 is made up of 11 amino acids. Germline assignment: CDR1 SGHKS and CDR2 YYEKEE (reference sequence). The CDR3 loop is CASSRRETQYF. The DNA for the CDR3 is TGTGCCAGCAGCAGGAGGGAGACCCAGTACTTC.

The chain combines TRBV5-1 with TRBJ1-1; 7 nucleotides align to TRBD1. The V and J ends lost 0 bases and 4 bases, in that order; junction bases with no gene match: 6. CDR3 size: 15 residues. Germline lookup yields CDR1 SGHRS and CDR2 YFSETQ. CDR3: CASSLGQGRGTEAFF. CDR3 DNA sequence: TGCGCCAGCAGCTTGGGACAGGGTCGGGGCACTGAAGCTTTCTTT.

J is TRBJ2-6 and V is TRBV29-1; D is possibly TRBD1 (6 bases). Per germline, CDR1 SQVTM and CDR2 ANQGSEA. This CDR3 region has 16 residues. Trimming shortened V by 3 bases and J by 0 bases, and 12 bases separated the two germline ends. The CDR3 protein is CSVDGDTNSGANVLTF. DNA of the CDR3: TGCAGCGTTGATGGGGACACTAACTCTGGGGCCAACGTCCTGACTTTC.

V usage is TRBV28 and J usage is TRBJ2-2; D is unclear. Germline V gene sequence: CDR1 MDHEN, CDR2 SYDVKM. The CDR3 covers 12 residues. Trimming removed 1 base at V and 8 bases at J, with 5 bases between. The CDR3 nucleotides are TGTGCCAGCAGTTTATCTGAGGGGGAGCTGTTTTTT. Protein: CASSLSEGELFF.

The rearrangement joins TRBV2 to TRBJ1-5; 11 positions agree with TRBD1. Germline lookup yields CDR1 SNHLY and CDR2 FYNNEI. The CDR3 extends over 17 amino acids. V shed 4 bases and J 4 bases; nucleotides not matched to a gene: 9. This chain's CDR3 is CASSGSGTGGWNQPQHF. CDR3 sequence (DNA): TGTGCCAGCAGTGGATCCGGGACAGGGGGTTGGAATCAGCCCCAGCATTTT.

The V call is TRBV2, the J call TRBJ2-1; 7 nucleotides align to TRBD2. This CDR3 has 16 residues. The germline gives CDR1 SNHLY, CDR2 FYNNEI. V shed 1 base, J shed 2 bases, and the junction held 5 bases outside the gene matches. The CDR3 reads CASSEVWRETYNEQFF. CDR3 coding DNA: TGTGCCAGCAGTGAAGTCTGGCGGGAGACCTACAATGAGCAGTTCTTC.

This chain joins TRBV10-3 and TRBJ2-7; 7 nucleotides match TRBD1. The CDR3 consists of 13 residues. Germline V lookup: CDR1 ENHRY, CDR2 SYGVKD. The trim removed 2 bases at V and 6 bases at J, leaving 4 bases unmatched. CDR3 amino acids: CAISERQGGEQYF. The CDR3 DNA reads as TGTGCCATCAGTGAGAGACAGGGTGGCGAGCAGTACTTC.

V usage is TRBV10-3 and J usage is TRBJ1-2, with 8 bases matching TRBD1. Germline-derived CDR1 and CDR2 are ENHRY and SYGVKD. The ends lost 6 bases at V and 3 bases at J; junction bases unmatched: 3. This CDR3 contains 13 residues. CDR3 in DNA: TGTGCCATCAGAACAGGGGGAGACTATGGCTACACCTTC. It translates to CAIRTGGDYGYTF.

This sequence joins TRBV27 and TRBJ2-5; D is unclear. Germline CDR1 MNHEY, CDR2 SMNVEV (reference sequence). Trimming removed 2 bases at V and 0 bases at J, with 13 bases between. The CDR3 is 16 residues long. CDR3 sequence (DNA): TGTGCCAGCAGTTTAATCTCCCTAACTCACCAAGAGACCCAGTACTTC. It yields the protein CASSLISLTHQETQYF.

This chain joins TRBV14 and TRBJ2-1, with D unclear. The CDR3 extends over 13 amino acids. V lost 5 bases to trimming and J lost 10 bases, with 15 bases between them. The germline V gene has CDR1 SGHDN and CDR2 FVKESK. CDR3 sequence (DNA): TGTGCCAGCAGCGCCCTTAGAGTCGGGGAGCAGTTCTTC. Translating gives CASSALRVGEQFF.